This T cell receptor beta chain came from a study of cytomegalovirus exposure and HLA in healthy donors. Germline values: CDR1 MNHEY, CDR2 SMNVEV (reference sequence). This CDR3 has 13 amino acids. V dropped 7 bases and J dropped 0 bases, with 8 bases sitting between them. This PCR relied on a set of 60 Vbeta primers and 13 Jbeta primers. Only in-frame clones appear in the TCRdb table, and some are missing; sequencing was by immunoSEQ multiplex PCR. The table has about 180,000 clones, roughly 88% seen once. Donors had nominal health at sampling but likely had unrecorded immune exposures. Notes on this clone: No antigen is known for it.

Study-level points and caveats: Later analysis suggested most CMV-associated TCR beta chains were HLA-restricted. A link between a missense DCLRE1C variant and TCR beta V- and J-gene trimming emerged from a later analysis. Diagnosis of cytomegalovirus status made by the classifier reportedly showed high specificity and sensitivity.

The sequencing input was PBMCs. This clonotype was sampled from a girl aged 2 to 10 in good health and CMV-seropositive. J is TRBJ2-3 and V is TRBV27; no reliable D call. CDR3 protein: CASTRASTDTQYF. The CDR3 DNA reads as TGTGCCAGCACTAGAGCTAGCACAGATACGCAGTATTTT.